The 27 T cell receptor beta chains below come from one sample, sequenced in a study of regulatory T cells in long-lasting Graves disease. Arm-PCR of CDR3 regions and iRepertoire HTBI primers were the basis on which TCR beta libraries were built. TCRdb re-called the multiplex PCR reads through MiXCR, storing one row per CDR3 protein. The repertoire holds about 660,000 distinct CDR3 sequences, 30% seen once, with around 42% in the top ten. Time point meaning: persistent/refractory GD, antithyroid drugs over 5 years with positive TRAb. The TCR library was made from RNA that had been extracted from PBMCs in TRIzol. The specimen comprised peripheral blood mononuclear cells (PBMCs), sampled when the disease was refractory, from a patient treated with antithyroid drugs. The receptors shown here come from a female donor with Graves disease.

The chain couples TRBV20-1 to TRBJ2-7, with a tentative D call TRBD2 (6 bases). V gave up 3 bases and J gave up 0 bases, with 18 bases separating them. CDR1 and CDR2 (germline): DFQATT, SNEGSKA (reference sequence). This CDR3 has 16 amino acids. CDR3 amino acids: CSARGLAPTNSYEQYF. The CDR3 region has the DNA TGCAGTGCTAGGGGACTTGCCCCGACTAACTCCTACGAGCAGTACTTC.

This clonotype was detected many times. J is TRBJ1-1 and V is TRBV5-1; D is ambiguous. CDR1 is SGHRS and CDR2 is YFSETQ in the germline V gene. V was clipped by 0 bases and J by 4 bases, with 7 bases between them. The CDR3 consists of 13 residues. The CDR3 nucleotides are TGCGCCAGCAGCTTGGCCCAGACCACTGAAGCTTTCTTT. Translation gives CASSLAQTTEAFF.

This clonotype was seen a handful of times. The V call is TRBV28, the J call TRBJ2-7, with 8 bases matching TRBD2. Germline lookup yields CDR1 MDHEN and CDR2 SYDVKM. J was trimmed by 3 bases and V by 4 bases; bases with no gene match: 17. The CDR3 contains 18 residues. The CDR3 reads CASSYTNRWLAGHYEQYF. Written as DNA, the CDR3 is TGTGCCAGCAGTTATACCAACCGGTGGCTAGCGGGCCACTACGAGCAGTACTTC.

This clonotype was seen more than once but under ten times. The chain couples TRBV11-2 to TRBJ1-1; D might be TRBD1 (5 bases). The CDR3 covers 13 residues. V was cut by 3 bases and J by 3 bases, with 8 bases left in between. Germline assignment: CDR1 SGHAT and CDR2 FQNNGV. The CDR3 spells CASSFSGYTEAFF. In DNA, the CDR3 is TGTGCCAGCAGCTTTTCAGGGTACACTGAAGCTTTCTTT.

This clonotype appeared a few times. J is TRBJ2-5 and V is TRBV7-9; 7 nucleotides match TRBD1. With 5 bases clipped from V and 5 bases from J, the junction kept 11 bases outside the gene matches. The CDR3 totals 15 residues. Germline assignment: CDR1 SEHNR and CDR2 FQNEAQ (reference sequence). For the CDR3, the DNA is TGTGCCAGCAGCCTCACGCGAAACAGGGGCGAGACCCAGTACTTC. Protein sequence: CASSLTRNRGETQYF.

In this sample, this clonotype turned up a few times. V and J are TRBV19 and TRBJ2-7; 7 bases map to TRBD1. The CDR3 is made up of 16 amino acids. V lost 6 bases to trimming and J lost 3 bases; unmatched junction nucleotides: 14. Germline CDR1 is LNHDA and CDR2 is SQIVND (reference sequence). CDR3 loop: CASRRQGGEEIYEQYF. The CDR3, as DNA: TGTGCCAGTAGAAGACAGGGTGGGGAAGAAATCTACGAGCAGTACTTC.

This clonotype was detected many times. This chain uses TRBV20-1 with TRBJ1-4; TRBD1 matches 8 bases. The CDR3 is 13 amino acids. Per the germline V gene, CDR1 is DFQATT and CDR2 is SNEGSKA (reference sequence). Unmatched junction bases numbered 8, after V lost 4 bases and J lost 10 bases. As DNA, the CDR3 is TGCAGTGCTACTGAGACAGGGGATAGAAAACTGTTTTTT. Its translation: CSATETGDRKLFF.

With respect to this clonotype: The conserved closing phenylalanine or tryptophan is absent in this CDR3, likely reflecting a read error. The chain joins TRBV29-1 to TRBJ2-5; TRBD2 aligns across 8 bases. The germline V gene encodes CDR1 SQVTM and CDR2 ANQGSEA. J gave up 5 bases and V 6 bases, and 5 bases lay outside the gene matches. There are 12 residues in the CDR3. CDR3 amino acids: CSVGLVGETQYL. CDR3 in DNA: TGCAGCGTGGGACTAGTAGGGGAGACCCAGTACCTC.

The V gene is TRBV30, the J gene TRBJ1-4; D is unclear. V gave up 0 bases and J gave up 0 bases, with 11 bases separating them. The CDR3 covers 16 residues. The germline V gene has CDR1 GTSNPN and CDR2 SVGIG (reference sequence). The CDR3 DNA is TGTGCCTGGAGTGTTACCAGGCTTACAACTAATGAAAAACTGTTTTTT. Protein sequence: CAWSVTRLTTNEKLFF.

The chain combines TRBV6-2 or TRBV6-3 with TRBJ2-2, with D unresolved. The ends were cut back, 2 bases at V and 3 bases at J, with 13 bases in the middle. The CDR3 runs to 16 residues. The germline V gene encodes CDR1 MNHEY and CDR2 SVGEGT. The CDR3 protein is CASSYLSGPDTGELFF. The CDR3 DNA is TGTGCCAGCAGTTACCTCTCGGGCCCCGACACCGGGGAGCTGTTTTTT.

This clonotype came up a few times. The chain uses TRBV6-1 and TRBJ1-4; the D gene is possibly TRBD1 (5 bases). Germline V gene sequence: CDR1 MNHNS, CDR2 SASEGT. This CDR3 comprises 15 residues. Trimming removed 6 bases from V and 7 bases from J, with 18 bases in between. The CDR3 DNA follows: TGTGCCAGCAGGGGGACCCCGAGTTCGGGTGAAAAACTGTTTTTT. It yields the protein CASRGTPSSGEKLFF.

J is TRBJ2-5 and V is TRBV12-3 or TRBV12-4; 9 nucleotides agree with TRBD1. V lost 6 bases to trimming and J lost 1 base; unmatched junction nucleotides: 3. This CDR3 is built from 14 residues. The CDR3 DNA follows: TGTGCCAGCAGAACGACAGGGGGCCAAGAGACCCAGTACTTC. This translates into CASRTTGGQETQYF.

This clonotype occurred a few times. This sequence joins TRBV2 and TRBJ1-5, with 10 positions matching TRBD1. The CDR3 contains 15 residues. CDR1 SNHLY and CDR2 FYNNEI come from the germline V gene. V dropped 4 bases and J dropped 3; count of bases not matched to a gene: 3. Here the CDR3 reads CASSGDRGFNQPQHF. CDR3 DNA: TGTGCCAGCAGTGGGGACAGGGGTTTCAATCAGCCCCAGCATTTT. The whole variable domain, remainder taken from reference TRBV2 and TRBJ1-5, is EPEVTQTPSHQVTQMGQEVILRCVPISNHLYFYWYRQILGQKVEFLVSFYNNEISEKSEIFDDQFSVERPDGSNFTLKIRSTKLEDSAMYFCASSGDRGFNQPQHFGDGTRLSIL.

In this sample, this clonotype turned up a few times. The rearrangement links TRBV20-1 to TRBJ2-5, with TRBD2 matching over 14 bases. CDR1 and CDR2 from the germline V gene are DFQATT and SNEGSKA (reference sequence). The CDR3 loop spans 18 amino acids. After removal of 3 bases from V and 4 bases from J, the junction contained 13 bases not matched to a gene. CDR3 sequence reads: CSASWSQGLAGEGETQYF. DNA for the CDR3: TGCAGTGCTAGTTGGTCCCAGGGACTAGCGGGAGAGGGAGAGACCCAGTACTTC.

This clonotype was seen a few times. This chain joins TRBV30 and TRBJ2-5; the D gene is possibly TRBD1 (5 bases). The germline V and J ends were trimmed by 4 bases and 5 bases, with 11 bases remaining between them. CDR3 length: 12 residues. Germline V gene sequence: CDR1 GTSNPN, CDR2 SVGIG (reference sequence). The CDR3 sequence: CAWKPGRETQYF. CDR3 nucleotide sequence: TGTGCCTGGAAACCAGGGCGGGAGACCCAGTACTTC.

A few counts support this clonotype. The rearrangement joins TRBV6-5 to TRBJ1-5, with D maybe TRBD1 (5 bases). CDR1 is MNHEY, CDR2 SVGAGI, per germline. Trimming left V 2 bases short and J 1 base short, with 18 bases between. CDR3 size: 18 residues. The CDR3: CASSYGGNRKASNQPQHF. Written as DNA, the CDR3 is TGTGCCAGCAGTTACGGGGGGAACAGGAAAGCAAGCAATCAGCCCCAGCATTTT.

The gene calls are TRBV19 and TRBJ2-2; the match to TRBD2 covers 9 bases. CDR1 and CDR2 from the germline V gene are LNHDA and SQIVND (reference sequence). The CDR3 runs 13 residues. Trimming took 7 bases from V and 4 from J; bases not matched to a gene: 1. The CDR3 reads CASKLAGTGELFF. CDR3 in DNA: TGTGCCAGTAAACTAGCGGGCACCGGGGAGCTGTTTTTT.

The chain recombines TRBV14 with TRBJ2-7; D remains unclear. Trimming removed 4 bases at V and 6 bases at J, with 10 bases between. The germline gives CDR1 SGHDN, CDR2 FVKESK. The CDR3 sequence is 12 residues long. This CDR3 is CASSRHRSEQYF. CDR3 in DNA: TGTGCCAGCAGCCGTCACCGTTCCGAGCAGTACTTC.

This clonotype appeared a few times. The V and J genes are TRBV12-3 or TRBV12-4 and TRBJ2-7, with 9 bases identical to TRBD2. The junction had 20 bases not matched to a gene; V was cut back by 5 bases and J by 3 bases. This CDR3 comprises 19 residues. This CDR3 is CASSTRDGAGGAHFYEQYF. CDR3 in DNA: TGTGCCAGCAGTACCCGGGACGGGGCGGGGGGGGCACATTTCTACGAGCAGTACTTC.

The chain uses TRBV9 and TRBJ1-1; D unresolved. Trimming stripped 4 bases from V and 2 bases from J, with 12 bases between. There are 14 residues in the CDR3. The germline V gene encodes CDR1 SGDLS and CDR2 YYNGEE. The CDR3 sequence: CASSTLGGNTEAFF. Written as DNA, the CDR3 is TGTGCCAGCAGCACCCTAGGTGGAAACACTGAAGCTTTCTTT. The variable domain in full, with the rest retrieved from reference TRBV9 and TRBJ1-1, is DSGVTQTPKHLITATGQRVTLRCSPRSGDLSVYWYQQSLDQGLQFLIQYYNGEERAKGNILERFSAQQFPDLHSELNLSSLELGDSALYFCASSTLGGNTEAFFGQGTRLTVV.

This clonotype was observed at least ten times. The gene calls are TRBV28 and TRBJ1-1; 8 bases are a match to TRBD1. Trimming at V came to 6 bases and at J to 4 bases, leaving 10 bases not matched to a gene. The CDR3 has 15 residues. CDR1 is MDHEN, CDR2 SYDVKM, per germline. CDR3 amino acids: CASRPTTGEATEAFF. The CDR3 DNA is TGTGCCAGCAGGCCCACGACAGGGGAGGCCACTGAAGCTTTCTTT.

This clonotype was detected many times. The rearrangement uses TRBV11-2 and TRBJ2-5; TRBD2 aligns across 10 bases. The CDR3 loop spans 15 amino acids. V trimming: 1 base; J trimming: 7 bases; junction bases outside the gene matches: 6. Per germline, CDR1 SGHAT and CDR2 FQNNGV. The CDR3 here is CASSLVTSGKGTQYF. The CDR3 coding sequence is TGTGCCAGCAGCTTAGTTACTAGCGGGAAGGGGACCCAGTACTTC.

The CDR3 reads CASSEFRRDEQFF. The CDR3 coding sequence is TGTGCCAGCAGTGAATTCCGGAGAGATGAGCAGTTCTTC. The rearrangement uses TRBV7-3 and TRBJ2-1; D not certain. V was shortened by 6 bases and J by 8 bases, with 14 bases between the two germline ends. Per germline, CDR1 SGHTA and CDR2 FQGTGA. The CDR3 covers 13 residues.

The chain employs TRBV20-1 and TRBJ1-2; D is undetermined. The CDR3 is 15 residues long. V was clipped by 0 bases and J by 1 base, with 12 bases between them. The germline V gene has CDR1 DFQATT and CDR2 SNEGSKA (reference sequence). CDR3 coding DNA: TGCAGTGCTAGAGACCCAAATACACTTAACTATGGCTACACCTTC. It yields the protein CSARDPNTLNYGYTF.

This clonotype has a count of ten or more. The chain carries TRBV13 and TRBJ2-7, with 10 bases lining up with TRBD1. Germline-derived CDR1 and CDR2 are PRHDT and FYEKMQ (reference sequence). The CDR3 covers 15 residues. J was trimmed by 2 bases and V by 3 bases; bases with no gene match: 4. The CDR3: CASSLGTGAPYEQYF. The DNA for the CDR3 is TGTGCCAGCAGCTTGGGGACAGGGGCTCCCTACGAGCAGTACTTC.

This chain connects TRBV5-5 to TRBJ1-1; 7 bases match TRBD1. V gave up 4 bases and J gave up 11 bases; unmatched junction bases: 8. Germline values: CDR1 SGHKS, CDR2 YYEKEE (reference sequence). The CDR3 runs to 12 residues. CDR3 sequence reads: CASSHDRAGAFF. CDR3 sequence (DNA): TGTGCCAGCAGCCACGACAGGGCGGGCGCTTTCTTT.

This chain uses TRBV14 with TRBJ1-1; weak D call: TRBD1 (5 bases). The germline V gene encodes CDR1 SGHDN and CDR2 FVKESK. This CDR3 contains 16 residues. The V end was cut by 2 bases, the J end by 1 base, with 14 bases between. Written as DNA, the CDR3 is TGTGCCAGCAGCCAAATCGGAGGGGCTCGGAACACTGAAGCTTTCTTT. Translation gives CASSQIGGARNTEAFF.